This TCR beta chain stems from a study of vaccination and CD4 T cells after COVID-19. The sample's treatment: roughly 10-day PBMC culture with coronavirus spike peptide pools or control peptides (ViraFEST assay). The unexposed donor's CD4+ T cells were collected before the COVID-19 pandemic (2011-2018). Replacement of half the medium with fresh IL-2 medium took place on days 3 and 7. With regard to this clonotype: Antigen unknown.

With the Oncomine TCR Beta short-read assay, DNA from cultured CD4+ T cells was sequenced. Each CDR3 protein gets one entry after TCRdb re-called the PCR reads with MiXCR. The repertoire holds thousands of distinct CDR3 sequences, roughly 43% seen once, with roughly 23% in the top ten. The germline V gene encodes CDR1 WNHNN and CDR2 SYGVQD (reference sequence). The CDR3 sequence is 14 residues long. Trimming stripped 3 bases from V and 6 bases from J, with 14 bases between. Study-wide results and limits: Relatively few convalescent patients were studied; early post-infection timepoints were not included. Median SARS-CoV-2-reactive clonotypes rose from approximately 21 to 38, not significantly.

The specimen was CD4+ T cells from blood, cultured in vitro. This receptor was taken from a human donor in good health. The J gene is TRBJ2-5, the V gene TRBV10-1, with unresolved D. CDR3 residues: CASSETQKGKTQYF. DNA of the CDR3: TGCGCCAGCAGTGAAACCCAAAAAGGGAAGACCCAGTACTTC.